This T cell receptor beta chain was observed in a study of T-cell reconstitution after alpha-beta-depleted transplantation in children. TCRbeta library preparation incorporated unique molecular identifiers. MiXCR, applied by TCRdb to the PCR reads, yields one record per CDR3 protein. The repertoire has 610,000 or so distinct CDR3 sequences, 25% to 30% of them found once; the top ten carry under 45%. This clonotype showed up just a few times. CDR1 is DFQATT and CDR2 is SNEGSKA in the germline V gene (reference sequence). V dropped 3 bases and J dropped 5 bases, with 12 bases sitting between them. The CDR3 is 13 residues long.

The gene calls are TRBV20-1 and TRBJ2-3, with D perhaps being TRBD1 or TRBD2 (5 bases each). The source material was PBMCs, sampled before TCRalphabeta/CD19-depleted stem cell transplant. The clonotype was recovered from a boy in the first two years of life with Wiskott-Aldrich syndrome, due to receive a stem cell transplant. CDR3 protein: CSASVLGGDTQYF. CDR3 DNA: TGCAGTGCTAGCGTTCTTGGGGGAGATACGCAGTATTTT.